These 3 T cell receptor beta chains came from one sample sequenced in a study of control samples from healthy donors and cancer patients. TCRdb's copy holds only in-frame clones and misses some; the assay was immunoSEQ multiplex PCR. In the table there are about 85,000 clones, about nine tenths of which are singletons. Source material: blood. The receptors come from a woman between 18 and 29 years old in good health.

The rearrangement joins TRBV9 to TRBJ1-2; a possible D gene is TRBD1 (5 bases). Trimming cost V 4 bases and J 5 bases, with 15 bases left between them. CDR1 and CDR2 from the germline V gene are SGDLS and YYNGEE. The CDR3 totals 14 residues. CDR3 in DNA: TGTGCCAGCAGCCCGTGGGGCCAACCATATGGCTACACCTTC. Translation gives CASSPWGQPYGYTF.

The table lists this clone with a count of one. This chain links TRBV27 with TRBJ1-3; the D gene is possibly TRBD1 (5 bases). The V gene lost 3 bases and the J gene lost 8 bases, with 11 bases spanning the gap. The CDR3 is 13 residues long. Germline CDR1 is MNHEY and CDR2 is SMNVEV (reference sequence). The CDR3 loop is CASSFSGSDTIYF. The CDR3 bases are TGTGCCAGCAGTTTTTCAGGGTCGGACACCATATATTTT.

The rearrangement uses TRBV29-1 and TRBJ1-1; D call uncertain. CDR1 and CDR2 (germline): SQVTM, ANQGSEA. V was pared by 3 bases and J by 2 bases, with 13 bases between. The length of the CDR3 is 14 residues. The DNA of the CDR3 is TGCAGCGTTGAGGGTGCAGCGGGTAACACTGAAGCTTTCTTT. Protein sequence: CSVEGAAGNTEAFF.